This entry concerns a single T cell receptor (beta chain). The CDR3 runs 11 residues. Between the trimmed V and J ends, which lost 3 bases and 5 bases, there was a span of 4 bases. Germline V gene data show CDR1 as LGHDT and CDR2 as YNNKEL (reference sequence). TCR beta CDR3 sequences were amplified from RNA transcripts. First-round RT-PCR targeting the TCR CDR3 was performed with the HTBI primer set. TCRdb processed the multiplex PCR reads anew with MiXCR; each CDR3 protein has one entry. The repertoire holds about 380,000 distinct CDR3 sequences, with under 20% as singletons. The source of the sample is a study of T cells in Graves' hyperthyroidism and ophthalmopathy.

The chain uses TRBV3-1 and TRBJ2-5; D call uncertain. The sequenced sample was blood. The receptor comes from a man younger than 30 with Graves' ophthalmopathy. CDR3 region: CASSQMETQYF. For the CDR3, the DNA is TGTGCCAGCAGCCAGATGGAGACCCAGTACTTC.